Below are 20 T cell receptor beta chains sequenced from a single sample in a study of Graves' ophthalmopathy and Graves' hyperthyroidism. Amplified material comprised TCR beta CDR3 regions derived from RNA transcripts. First-round RT-PCR employed HTBI primers, with a second-round multiplex PCR after it. One entry per CDR3 protein results from TCRdb running MiXCR on the multiplex PCR reads. Of about 400,000 distinct CDR3 sequences listed, approximately 16% are singletons. Sequencing was carried out using peripheral blood. These TCRs come from a woman under 30 with Graves' ophthalmopathy.

This clonotype was counted only a few times. The V gene is TRBV27, the J gene TRBJ2-2; 8 bases line up with TRBD2. CDR3 length: 16 residues. CDR1 MNHEY and CDR2 SMNVEV come from the germline V gene (reference sequence). V lost 3 bases to trimming and J lost 3 bases; unmatched junction nucleotides: 6. CDR3 residues: CASSFGGGFYTGELFF. The DNA for the CDR3 is TGTGCCAGCAGTTTTGGCGGGGGGTTTTACACCGGGGAGCTGTTTTTT.

Many counts were recorded for this clonotype. The rearrangement joins TRBV11-2 to TRBJ2-7, with a possible D match to TRBD2 (6 bases). From germline, CDR1 is SGHAT and CDR2 FQNNGV. The CDR3 length is 13 residues. DNA of the CDR3: TGTGCCAGCAGCTCCAATCACCGGGACTGGGGACTGGTT. Translated, it gives CASSSNHRDWGLV.

This clonotype was recorded a few times. The V call is TRBV28, the J call TRBJ1-1; no definite D call. CDR1 MDHEN and CDR2 SYDVKM come from the germline V gene. The length of the CDR3 is 14 residues. Trimming removed 6 bases at V and 5 bases at J, with 16 bases between. The CDR3 sequence is CASRARVVVTEAFF. CDR3 DNA sequence: TGTGCCAGCAGGGCCCGGGTTGTCGTGACTGAAGCTTTCTTT. The whole variable domain, remainder taken from reference TRBV28 and TRBJ1-1, is DVKVTQSSRYLVKRTGEKVFLECVQDMDHENMFWYRQDPGLGLRLIYFSYDVKMKEKGDIPEGYSVSREKKERFSLILESASTNQTSMYLCASRARVVVTEAFFGQGTRLTVV.

This clonotype was observed many times. The rearrangement uses TRBV6-2 or TRBV6-3 and TRBJ2-5; 8 nucleotides align to TRBD2. The V gene's germline CDR1 is MNHEY and CDR2 SVGEGT. The CDR3 runs 14 residues. V lost 5 bases to trimming and J lost 5 bases; unmatched junction nucleotides: 7. CDR3 amino acids: CASSHFSGVETQYF. The CDR3, as DNA: TGTGCCAGCAGTCACTTTAGCGGGGTGGAGACCCAGTACTTC.

This clonotype was counted ten times or more. The V and J genes are TRBV20-1 and TRBJ1-5; D is uncertain. Trimming left V 2 bases short and J 0 bases short, with 8 bases between. The CDR3 has 14 residues. CDR1 is DFQATT and CDR2 is SNEGSKA in the germline V gene (reference sequence). CDR3 nucleotide sequence: TGCAGTGCTAGACTAGTGGGTAGCAATCAGCCCCAGCATTTT. Protein product: CSARLVGSNQPQHF.

This clonotype showed up just a few times. The chain joins TRBV2 to TRBJ2-7; D is unclear. Germline CDR1 is SNHLY and CDR2 is FYNNEI. Between the trimmed V and J ends, which lost 7 bases and 3 bases, there was a span of 10 bases. The CDR3 contains 12 residues. As DNA, the CDR3 is TGTGCCAGCAAGCAGGACGGCTACGAGCAGTACTTC. It yields the protein CASKQDGYEQYF.

The J gene is TRBJ2-5, the V gene TRBV6-1, with a tentative D call TRBD2 (6 bases). In germline, CDR1 is MNHNS, CDR2 SASEGT. CDR3 length: 14 residues. Trimming removed 7 bases from V and 9 bases from J, with 21 bases in between. CDR3 coding DNA: TGTGCCAGCATCGGGACTCTGTTACGAGGGGCCCAGTACTTC. Translating gives CASIGTLLRGAQYF.

In this sample, this clonotype turned up a few times. This chain links TRBV11-1 with TRBJ2-7; D is unclear. The length of the CDR3 is 13 residues. V was shortened by 3 bases and J by 6 bases, with 12 bases between the two germline ends. Germline V gene lookup returns CDR1 SGHAT and CDR2 FQDESV (reference sequence). DNA of the CDR3: TGTGCCAGCAGCTTGGCCTTCACGGGCGAGCAGTACTTC. Amino acid sequence: CASSLAFTGEQYF.

This clonotype was seen at least ten times. The chain couples TRBV28 to TRBJ2-2; the D call may be TRBD1 or TRBD2 (5 bases each). Germline CDR1 MDHEN, CDR2 SYDVKM. Trimming shortened V by 5 bases and J by 5 bases, and 15 bases separated the two germline ends. There are 15 residues in the CDR3. CDR3 nucleotides: TGTGCCAGCAGTCTGATAGGGACCGCGACCGGGGAGCTGTTTTTT. It translates to CASSLIGTATGELFF.

The V call is TRBV28, the J call TRBJ1-3; D not resolved. Per the germline V gene, CDR1 is MDHEN and CDR2 is SYDVKM. The CDR3 spans 16 residues. Trimming shortened V by 5 bases and J by 0 bases, and 14 bases separated the two germline ends. CDR3 bases: TGTGCCAGCAGTGGTGTAGCCCAAGTCTCTGGAAACACCATATATTTT. It encodes CASSGVAQVSGNTIYF.

This sequence joins TRBV19 and TRBJ1-5; D is undetermined. CDR3 length: 14 amino acids. Trimming removed 0 bases at V and 2 bases at J, with 5 bases between. The germline V gene has CDR1 LNHDA and CDR2 SQIVND (reference sequence). The CDR3, as DNA: TGTGCCAGTAGTATAGAGAGAGGCAATCAGCCCCAGCATTTT. Translating it yields CASSIERGNQPQHF.

This clonotype came up many times. V and J are TRBV11-2 and TRBJ2-7; TRBD2 matches 11 bases. J gave up 2 bases and V 3 bases, and 9 bases lay outside the gene matches. Per germline, CDR1 SGHAT and CDR2 FQNNGV. This CDR3 is built from 17 residues. The CDR3 sequence is CASSFVSGGAITYEQYF. For the CDR3, the DNA is TGTGCCAGCAGCTTCGTTAGCGGGGGGGCCATTACCTACGAGCAGTACTTC.

This clonotype came up many times. The chain carries TRBV6-2 or TRBV6-3 and TRBJ1-1; D is uncertain. Trimming shortened V by 2 bases and J by 1 base, and 5 bases separated the two germline ends. The germline V gene encodes CDR1 MNHEY and CDR2 SVGEGT. The CDR3 is 13 residues long. In DNA, the CDR3 is TGTGCCAGCAGTTACCAGCGGAACACTGAAGCTTTCTTT. Its protein is CASSYQRNTEAFF.

Ten or more counts support this clonotype. The rearrangement links TRBV27 to TRBJ1-2; TRBD1 agrees at 7 bases. J was trimmed by 4 bases and V by 4 bases; bases with no gene match: 6. The CDR3 contains 14 residues. The V gene's germline CDR1 is MNHEY and CDR2 SMNVEV (reference sequence). The CDR3 nucleotides read TGTGCCAGCAGTTCCCCCAGGACAGGCTATGGCTACACCTTC. Translation gives CASSSPRTGYGYTF.

The table lists this clonotype with many counts. The rearrangement joins TRBV9 to TRBJ1-1; possibly TRBD1 for D (5 bases). V was pared by 0 bases and J by 11 bases, with 20 bases between. The CDR3 is 15 residues long. CDR1 and CDR2 (germline): SGDLS, YYNGEE. The CDR3 sequence: CASSVGPLRDRQAFF. CDR3 coding DNA: TGTGCCAGCAGCGTAGGCCCCCTCAGGGACCGTCAGGCTTTCTTT.

This clonotype has ten or more counts. The gene calls are TRBV6-5 and TRBJ1-1; D gene ambiguous. V was pared by 3 bases and J by 3 bases, with 14 bases between. The germline gives CDR1 MNHEY, CDR2 SVGAGI. The CDR3 is 15 residues long. The CDR3 region has the DNA TGTGCCAGCAGTTATTCTAGTTTGGGGTACACTGAAGCTTTCTTT. Amino acids: CASSYSSLGYTEAFF.

This clonotype occurred many times. V usage is TRBV7-2 and J usage is TRBJ2-7; possibly TRBD2 for D (7 bases). The CDR3 runs 14 residues. Germline V gene data show CDR1 as SGHTA and CDR2 as FQGNSA. V gave up 8 bases and J gave up 4 bases, with 18 bases separating them. CDR3 sequence reads: CASGHREGGYEQYF. CDR3 coding DNA: TGTGCCAGCGGACACAGGGAGGGGGGTTACGAGCAGTACTTC.

The chain is built from TRBV7-2 and TRBJ2-2, with TRBD2 identical over 8 bases. CDR1 and CDR2 (germline): SGHTA, FQGNSA. The trim removed 6 bases at V and 3 bases at J, leaving 6 bases unmatched. This CDR3 spans 15 amino acids. CDR3 sequence reads: CASRRGASDTGELFF. The CDR3 bases are TGTGCCAGCAGGCGGGGGGCCAGCGACACCGGGGAGCTGTTTTTT.

As for this clonotype: The junction departs from germline at one end; a sequencing error may be responsible. V and J are TRBV28 and TRBJ2-2; a weak D match, TRBD2 (5 bases). The CDR3 has 15 amino acids. Germline loops: CDR1 MDHEN, CDR2 SYDVKM. The CDR3 coding sequence is TGTGTCAGCAGTTTTACGGGGTTAGGGACCGGGGAGCTGTTTTTT. This codes for CVSSFTGLGTGELFF. The full variable domain, its missing parts supplied by reference TRBV28 and TRBJ2-2, is DVKVTQSSRYLVKRTGEKVFLECVQDMDHENMFWYRQDPGLGLRLIYFSYDVKMKEKGDIPEGYSVSREKKERFSLILESASTNQTSMYLCVSSFTGLGTGELFFGEGSRLTVL.

This clonotype was seen many times. CDR3 region: CASRPYGTGGRYSNQPQHF. For the CDR3, the DNA is TGTGCCAGCAGGCCCTATGGGACAGGGGGCCGTTATAGCAATCAGCCCCAGCATTTT. The rearrangement uses TRBV6-6 and TRBJ1-5; 12 bases line up with TRBD1. CDR3 length equals 19 residues. V was pared by 6 bases and J by 0 bases, with 12 bases of the junction left unmatched. The germline V gene has CDR1 MNHNY and CDR2 SVGAGI (reference sequence).